This record concerns one TCR beta chain sequence. Produced via immunoSEQ multiplex PCR; TCRdb's table is partial and in-frame only. In the table there are 180,000 or so clones, almost 85% of which are singletons. These data are taken from a study of blood T cell repertoires in COVID-19. Germline CDR1 and CDR2: SEHNR and FQNEAQ (reference sequence). With 2 bases removed from V and 9 bases from J, the gap between germline ends came to 10 bases. The CDR3 extends over 12 amino acids. The study drew participants aged about 18 to 89 years from some 24 US areas. The sequence derives from a man aged 45 to 65 who had recovered from COVID-19. The sample consisted of PBMCs or T cells enriched from blood (not recorded which). The rearrangement links TRBV7-9 to TRBJ1-1, with D unresolved. CDR3 DNA: TGTGCCAGCAGCTTAACCGGGATTCAAGCTTTCTTT. It encodes CASSLTGIQAFF.